This T cell receptor (beta chain) derives from a study of identical twins. TCRdb reanalysed the 5' RACE reads using MiXCR and keeps one entry per CDR3 protein. The sample lists roughly 690,000 distinct CDR3 sequences; around 6% were seen once. Germline CDR1 KGHDR, CDR2 SFDVKD. Trimming pared 6 bases from V and 9 bases from J, leaving 11 bases between. The CDR3 sequence is 12 residues long. Study results and limitations: Within cord blood, abundant beta clonotypes carried fewer insertions, but memory repertoires showed no such trend. Models came in too low on out-of-frame TCR alpha sharing in monozygotic twins. Not following the same donors, the study drew its conclusions from cross-sectional statistical analysis. Beta out-of-frame sequences showed weaker excess twin sharing.

This clonotype showed up many times. The target antigen is unknown. Sequenced: naive T cells sorted from blood. V usage is TRBV24-1 and J usage is TRBJ2-1, with D unresolved. This TCR came from a young man in good health. The CDR3 here is CATSRLGPEQFF. CDR3 nucleotide sequence: TGTGCCACCAGTCGGCTAGGGCCTGAGCAGTTCTTC.